Given below is one T cell receptor (beta chain) in context. Antigen unknown. All diabetic donors were classified as either type 1 or type 2 diabetes. Donors had no other autoimmune disease or infection in four weeks. This entry comes from a study of type 1 and type 2 diabetes patients. At the level of the study: A total of around 18,000,000 paired-end reads came from the whole study. Study conclusions and caveats: V and J gene usage correlated at 0.9 to 0.98 between type 2 diabetes and control samples.

Amplification started from genomic DNA. The TCR beta CDR3 region was amplified using 30 forward and 13 reverse primers. TCRdb used MiXCR to reprocess the multiplex PCR reads, holding one entry per CDR3 protein. The sample records 250,000 to 300,000 distinct CDR3 sequences, around 47% being singletons. The CDR3 loop spans 15 amino acids. Trimming at V came to 0 bases and at J to 5 bases, leaving 5 bases not matched to a gene. From germline, CDR1 is ENHRY and CDR2 SYGVKD. This TCR came from a man in his late teens or twenties with type 2 diabetes. V and J are TRBV10-3 and TRBJ1-1; 8 bases match TRBD1. The sequencing input was peripheral blood mononuclear cells (PBMCs). The CDR3 nucleotides are TGTGCCATCAGTGAGTCGACAGGGGCGGAGACTGAAGCTTTCTTT. It specifies CAISESTGAETEAFF.